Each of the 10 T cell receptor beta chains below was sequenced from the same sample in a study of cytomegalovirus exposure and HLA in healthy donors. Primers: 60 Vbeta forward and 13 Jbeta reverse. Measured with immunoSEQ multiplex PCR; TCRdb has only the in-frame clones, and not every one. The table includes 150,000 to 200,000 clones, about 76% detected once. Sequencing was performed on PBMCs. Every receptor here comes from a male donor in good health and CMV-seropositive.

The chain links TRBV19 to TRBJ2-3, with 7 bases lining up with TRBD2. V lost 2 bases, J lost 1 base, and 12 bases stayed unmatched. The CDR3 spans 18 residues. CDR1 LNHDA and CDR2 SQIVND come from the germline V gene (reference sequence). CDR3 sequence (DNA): TGTGCCAGTAGTATACCCCGGGTTAGGGGAGGGGGCACAGATACGCAGTATTTT. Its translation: CASSIPRVRGGGTDTQYF.

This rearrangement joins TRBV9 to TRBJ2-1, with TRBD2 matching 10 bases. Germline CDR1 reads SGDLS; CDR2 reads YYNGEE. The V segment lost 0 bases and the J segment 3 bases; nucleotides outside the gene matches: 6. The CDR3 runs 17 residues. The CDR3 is CASSVAKVAGGYNEQFF. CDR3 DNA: TGTGCCAGCAGCGTAGCGAAGGTAGCGGGGGGCTACAATGAGCAGTTCTTC. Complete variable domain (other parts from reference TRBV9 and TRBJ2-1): DSGVTQTPKHLITATGQRVTLRCSPRSGDLSVYWYQQSLDQGLQFLIQYYNGEERAKGNILERFSAQQFPDLHSELNLSSLELGDSALYFCASSVAKVAGGYNEQFFGPGTRLTVL.

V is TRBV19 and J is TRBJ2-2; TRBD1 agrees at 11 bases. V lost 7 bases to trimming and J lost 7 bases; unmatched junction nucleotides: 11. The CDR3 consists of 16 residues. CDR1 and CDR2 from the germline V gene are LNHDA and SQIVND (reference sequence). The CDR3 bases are TGTGCCAGTACACCACGGGGACAGGGGGTTAGCGGGGAGCTGTTTTTT. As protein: CASTPRGQGVSGELFF.

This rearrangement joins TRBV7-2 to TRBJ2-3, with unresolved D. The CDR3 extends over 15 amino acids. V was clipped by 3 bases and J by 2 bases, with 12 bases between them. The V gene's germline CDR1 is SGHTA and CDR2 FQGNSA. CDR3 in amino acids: CASSFSRGNTDTQYF. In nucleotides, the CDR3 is TGTGCCAGCAGCTTCTCCAGAGGCAACACAGATACGCAGTATTTT.

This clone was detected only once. DNA for the CDR3: TGCGCCAGCAGTGAGGGGCCATATTCACCCCTCCACTTT. Amino acids: CASSEGPYSPLHF. The chain has TRBV10-1 and TRBJ1-6; D is unclear. This CDR3 is built from 13 residues. The V gene lost 2 bases and the J gene lost 8 bases, with 7 bases spanning the gap. Germline CDR1 reads WNHNN; CDR2 reads SYGVQD (reference sequence).

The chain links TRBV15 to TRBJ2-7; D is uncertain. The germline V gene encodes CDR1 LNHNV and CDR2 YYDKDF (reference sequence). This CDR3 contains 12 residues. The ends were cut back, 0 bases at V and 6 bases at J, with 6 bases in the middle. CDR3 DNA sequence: TGTGCCACCAGCAGAGATACACCCGAGCAGTACTTC. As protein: CATSRDTPEQYF.

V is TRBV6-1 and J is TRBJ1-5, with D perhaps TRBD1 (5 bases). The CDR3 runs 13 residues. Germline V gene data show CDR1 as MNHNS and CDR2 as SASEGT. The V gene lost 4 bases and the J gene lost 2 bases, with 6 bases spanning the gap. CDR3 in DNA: TGTGCCAGCAGTGTACAGGGCAATCAGCCCCAGCATTTT. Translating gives CASSVQGNQPQHF.

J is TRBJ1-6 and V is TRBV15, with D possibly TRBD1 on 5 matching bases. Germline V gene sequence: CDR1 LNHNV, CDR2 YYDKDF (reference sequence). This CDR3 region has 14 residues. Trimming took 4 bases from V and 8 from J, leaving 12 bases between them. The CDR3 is CATSTGREYSPLHF. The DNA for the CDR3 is TGTGCCACCAGCACGGGACGGGAGTATTCACCCCTCCACTTT.

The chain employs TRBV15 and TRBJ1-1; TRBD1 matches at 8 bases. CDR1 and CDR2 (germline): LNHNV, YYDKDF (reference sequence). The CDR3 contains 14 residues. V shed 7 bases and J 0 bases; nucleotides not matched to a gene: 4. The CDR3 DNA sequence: TGTGCCACCACGGACAGGGAAATGAACACTGAAGCTTTCTTT. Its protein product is CATTDREMNTEAFF.

In nucleotides, the CDR3 is TGTGCCAGCAGCTCAACAGGGGAAGTAATCACCGGGGAGCTGTTTTTT. It translates to CASSSTGEVITGELFF. The J gene is TRBJ2-2, the V gene TRBV7-9; TRBD1 matches 7 bases. The CDR3 is 16 residues long. The V gene's germline CDR1 is SEHNR and CDR2 FQNEAQ (reference sequence). V trimming: 4 bases; J trimming: 4 bases; junction bases outside the gene matches: 9.